This T cell receptor beta chain was observed in a study of CD8 T cells in ankylosing spondylitis. Regarding the study as a whole: Seemingly distinctive of ankylosing spondylitis blood was a TCR beta motif formed by eight highly homologous variants.

This clonotype was observed at least ten times. As yet, its antigen is unknown. This CDR3 has 18 residues. V was pared by 0 bases and J by 3 bases, with 23 bases between. CDR1 is DFQATT, CDR2 SNEGSKA, per germline (reference sequence). Quantitative barcoded 5'-RACE was used to prepare TCR beta libraries. TCRdb independently ran MiXCR on the 5' RACE reads; one entry per CDR3 protein. The sample shows 130,000 or so distinct CDR3 sequences, around 7% of them seen only once. What was sequenced was blood, either unsorted or a sorted T cell fraction (not recorded which). This receptor was taken from a male donor with ankylosing spondylitis or in good health (not recorded which). The chain employs TRBV20-1 and TRBJ2-5; D is possibly TRBD2 (6 bases). The CDR3 loop reads CSARDRLILGLWEETQYF. CDR3 DNA: TGCAGTGCTAGAGATCGTTTGATATTGGGACTTTGGGAAGAGACCCAGTACTTC.